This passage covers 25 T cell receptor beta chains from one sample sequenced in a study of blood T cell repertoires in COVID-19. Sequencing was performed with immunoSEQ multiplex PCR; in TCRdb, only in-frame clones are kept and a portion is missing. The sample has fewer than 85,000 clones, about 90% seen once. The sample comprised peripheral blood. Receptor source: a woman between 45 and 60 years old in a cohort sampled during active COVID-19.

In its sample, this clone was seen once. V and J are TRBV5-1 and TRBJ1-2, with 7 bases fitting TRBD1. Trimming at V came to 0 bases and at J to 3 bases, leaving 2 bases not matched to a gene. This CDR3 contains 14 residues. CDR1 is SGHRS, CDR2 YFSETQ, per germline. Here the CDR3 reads CASSLGDRDYGYTF. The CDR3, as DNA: TGCGCCAGCAGCTTGGGGGACAGAGACTATGGCTACACCTTC.

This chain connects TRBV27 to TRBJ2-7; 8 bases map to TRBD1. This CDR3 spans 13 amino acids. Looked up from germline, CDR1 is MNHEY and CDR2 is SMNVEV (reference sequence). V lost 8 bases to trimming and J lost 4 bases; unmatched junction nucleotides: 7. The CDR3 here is CASGPGQDYEQYF. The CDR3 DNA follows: TGTGCCAGCGGCCCGGGACAGGATTACGAGCAGTACTTC.

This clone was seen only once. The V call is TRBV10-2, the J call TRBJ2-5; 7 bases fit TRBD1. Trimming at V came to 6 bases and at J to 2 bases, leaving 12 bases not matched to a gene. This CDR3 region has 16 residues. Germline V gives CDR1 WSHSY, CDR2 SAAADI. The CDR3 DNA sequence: TGCGCCAGCAGCCAACAGGGGAATAGCAGACAAGAGACCCAGTACTTC. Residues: CASSQQGNSRQETQYF.

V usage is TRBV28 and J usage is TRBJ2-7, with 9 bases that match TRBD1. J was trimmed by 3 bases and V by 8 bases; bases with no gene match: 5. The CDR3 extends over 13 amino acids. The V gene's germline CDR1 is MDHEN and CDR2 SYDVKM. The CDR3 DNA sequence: TGTGCCAGCTCCGGGACAGGGATCTACGAGCAGTACTTC. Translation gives CASSGTGIYEQYF.

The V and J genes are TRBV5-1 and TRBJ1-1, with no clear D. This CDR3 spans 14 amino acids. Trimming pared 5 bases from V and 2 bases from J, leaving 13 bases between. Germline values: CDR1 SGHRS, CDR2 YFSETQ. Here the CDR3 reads CASSRVSSNTEAFF. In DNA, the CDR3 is TGCGCCAGCAGTCGGGTCTCCTCCAACACTGAAGCTTTCTTT.

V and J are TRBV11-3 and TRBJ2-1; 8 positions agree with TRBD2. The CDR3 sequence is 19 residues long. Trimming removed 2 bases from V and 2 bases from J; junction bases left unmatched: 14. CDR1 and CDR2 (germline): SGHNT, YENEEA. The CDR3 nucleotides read TGTGCCAGCAGCTTATATGGGAGCGGGAGTGGTGGTCCCTACAATGAGCAGTTCTTC. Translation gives CASSLYGSGSGGPYNEQFF.

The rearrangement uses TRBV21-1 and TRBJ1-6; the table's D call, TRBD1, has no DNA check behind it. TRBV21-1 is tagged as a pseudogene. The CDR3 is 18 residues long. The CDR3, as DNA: TGTGCCAGCAGCACCCGTCTGAACAGCAGCTCCTATAATTCACCCCTCCACTTT. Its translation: CASSTRLNSSSYNSPLHF.

For the CDR3, the DNA is TGTGCCAGCAGCCGACTACCCGGGACTAGCGGGAGCTCCTACGAGCAGTACTTC. Its protein product is CASSRLPGTSGSSYEQYF. The chain recombines TRBV3-1 (or the pseudogene TRBV3-2) with TRBJ2-7; 14 bases align to TRBD2. The ends lost 4 bases at V and 0 bases at J; junction bases unmatched: 8. The CDR3 is 18 amino acids. Germline-derived CDR1 and CDR2 are LGHDT and YNNKEL (reference sequence).

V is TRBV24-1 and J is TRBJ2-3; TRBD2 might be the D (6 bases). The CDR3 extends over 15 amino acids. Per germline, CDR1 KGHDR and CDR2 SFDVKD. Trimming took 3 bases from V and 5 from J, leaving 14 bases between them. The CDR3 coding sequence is TGTGCCACCAGTGATGAGAGGGTGGGGGGAGATACGCAGTATTTT. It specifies CATSDERVGGDTQYF.

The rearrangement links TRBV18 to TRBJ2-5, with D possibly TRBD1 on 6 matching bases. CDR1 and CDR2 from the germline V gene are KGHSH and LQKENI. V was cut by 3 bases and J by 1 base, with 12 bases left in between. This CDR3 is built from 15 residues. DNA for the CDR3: TGTGCCAGCTCACCTGCCACAGGGCCCCAAGAGACCCAGTACTTC. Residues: CASSPATGPQETQYF.

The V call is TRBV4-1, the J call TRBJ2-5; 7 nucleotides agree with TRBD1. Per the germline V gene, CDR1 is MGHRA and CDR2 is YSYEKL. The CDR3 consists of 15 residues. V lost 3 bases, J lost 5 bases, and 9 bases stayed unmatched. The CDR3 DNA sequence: TGCGCCAGCAGCCAGTTCCAGGGACAGAGCGAGACCCAGTACTTC. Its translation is CASSQFQGQSETQYF.

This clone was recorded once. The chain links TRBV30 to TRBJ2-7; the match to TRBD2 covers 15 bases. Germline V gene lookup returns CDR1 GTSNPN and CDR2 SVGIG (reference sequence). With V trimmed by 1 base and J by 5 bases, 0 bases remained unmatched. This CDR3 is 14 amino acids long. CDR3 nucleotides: TGTGCCTGGAGTGGGACTAGCGGGAGGGACGAGCAGTACTTC. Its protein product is CAWSGTSGRDEQYF.

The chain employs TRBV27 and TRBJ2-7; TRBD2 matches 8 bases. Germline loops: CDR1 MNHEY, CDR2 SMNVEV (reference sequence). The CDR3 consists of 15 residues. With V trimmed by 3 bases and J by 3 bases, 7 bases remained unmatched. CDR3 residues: CASSFPLAGCYEQYF. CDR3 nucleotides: TGTGCCAGCAGTTTTCCCCTAGCGGGTTGCTACGAGCAGTACTTC.

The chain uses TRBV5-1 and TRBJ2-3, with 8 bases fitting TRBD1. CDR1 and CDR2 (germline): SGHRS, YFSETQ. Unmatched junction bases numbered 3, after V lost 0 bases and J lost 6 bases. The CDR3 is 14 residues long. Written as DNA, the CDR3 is TGCGCCAGCAGCTTGGGGACAGGGAGGGATACGCAGTATTTT. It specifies CASSLGTGRDTQYF.

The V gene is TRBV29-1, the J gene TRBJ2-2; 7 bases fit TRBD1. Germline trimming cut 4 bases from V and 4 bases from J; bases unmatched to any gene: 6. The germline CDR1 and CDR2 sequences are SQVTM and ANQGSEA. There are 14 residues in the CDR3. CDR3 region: CSVARDSGTGELFF. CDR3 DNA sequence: TGCAGCGTTGCCCGGGACAGCGGCACCGGGGAGCTGTTTTTT.

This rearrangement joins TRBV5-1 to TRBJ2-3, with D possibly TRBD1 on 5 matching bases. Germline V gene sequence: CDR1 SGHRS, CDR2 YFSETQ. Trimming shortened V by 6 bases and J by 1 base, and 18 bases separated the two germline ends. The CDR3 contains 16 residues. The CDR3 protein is CASTKAAGSGTDTQYF. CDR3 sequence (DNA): TGCGCCAGCACGAAAGCCGCAGGGTCGGGCACAGATACGCAGTATTTT.

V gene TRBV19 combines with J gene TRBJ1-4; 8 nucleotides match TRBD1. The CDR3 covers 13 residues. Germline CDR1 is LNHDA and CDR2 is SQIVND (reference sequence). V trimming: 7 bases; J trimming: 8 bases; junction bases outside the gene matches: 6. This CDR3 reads CASTSGTGEKLFF. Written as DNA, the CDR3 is TGTGCCAGTACCTCCGGGACAGGCGAAAAACTGTTTTTT.

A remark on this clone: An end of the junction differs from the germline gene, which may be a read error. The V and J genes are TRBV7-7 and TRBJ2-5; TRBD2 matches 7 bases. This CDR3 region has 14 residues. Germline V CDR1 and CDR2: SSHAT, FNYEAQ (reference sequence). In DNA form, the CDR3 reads TGTGCTAGCAGCCCCCGCGGGAGAACAGAGACCCAGTACTTC. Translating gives CASSPRGRTETQYF. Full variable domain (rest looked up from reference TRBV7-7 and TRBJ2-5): GAGVSQSPRYKVTKRGQDVTLRCDPISSHATLYWYQQALGQGPEFLTYFNYEAQPDKSGLPSDRFSAERPEGSISTLTIQRTEQRDSAMYRCASSPRGRTETQYFGPGTRLLVL.

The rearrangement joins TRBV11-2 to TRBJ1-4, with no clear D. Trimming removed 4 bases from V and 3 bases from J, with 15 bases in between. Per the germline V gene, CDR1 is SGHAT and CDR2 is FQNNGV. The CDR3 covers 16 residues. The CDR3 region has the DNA TGTGCCAGCAGCTCAGAGACGGGTGTGGCTAATGAAAAACTGTTTTTT. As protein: CASSSETGVANEKLFF.

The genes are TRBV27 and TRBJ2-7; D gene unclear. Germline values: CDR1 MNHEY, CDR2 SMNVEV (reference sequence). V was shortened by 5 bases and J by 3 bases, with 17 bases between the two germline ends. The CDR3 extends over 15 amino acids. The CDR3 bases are TGTGCCAGCAGTCTCTACCCCCCTGGTAGCTACGAGCAGTACTTC. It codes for CASSLYPPGSYEQYF.

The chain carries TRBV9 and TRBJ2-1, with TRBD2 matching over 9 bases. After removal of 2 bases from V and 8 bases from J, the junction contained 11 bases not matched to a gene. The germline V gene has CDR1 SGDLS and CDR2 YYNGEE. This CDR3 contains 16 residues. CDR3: CASSVGTSRLGDEQFF. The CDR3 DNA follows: TGTGCCAGCAGCGTGGGGACTAGCCGTTTGGGCGATGAGCAGTTCTTC.

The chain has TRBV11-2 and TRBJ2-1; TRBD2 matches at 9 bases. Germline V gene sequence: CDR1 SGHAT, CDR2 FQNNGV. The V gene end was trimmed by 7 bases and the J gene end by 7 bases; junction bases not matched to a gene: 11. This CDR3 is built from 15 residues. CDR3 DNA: TGTGCCAGCAACAATCGGGCGGGAGGGAAAAATGAGCAGTTCTTC. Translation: CASNNRAGGKNEQFF.

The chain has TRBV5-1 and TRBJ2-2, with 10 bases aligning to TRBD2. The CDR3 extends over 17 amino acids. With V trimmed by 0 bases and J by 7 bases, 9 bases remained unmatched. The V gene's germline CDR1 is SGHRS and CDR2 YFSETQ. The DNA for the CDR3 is TGCGCCAGCAGCTTGGCAGAAGCGGGAGGGCCGATCGGGGAGCTGTTTTTT. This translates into CASSLAEAGGPIGELFF.

The CDR3 nucleotides read TGCGCCAGCAGCCAAGTCGTAGGGACTAGCGGGAGGGGGGAGCAGTTCTTC. Protein: CASSQVVGTSGRGEQFF. The J gene is TRBJ2-1, the V gene TRBV4-1, with 16 bases matching TRBD2. CDR3 length equals 17 residues. Germline CDR1 MGHRA, CDR2 YSYEKL. V was pared by 1 base and J by 10 bases, with 7 bases of the junction left unmatched.

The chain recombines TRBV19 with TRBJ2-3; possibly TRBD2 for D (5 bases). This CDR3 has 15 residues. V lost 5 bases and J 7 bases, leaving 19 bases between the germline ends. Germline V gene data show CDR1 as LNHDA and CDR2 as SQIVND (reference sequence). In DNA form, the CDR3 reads TGTGCCAGTAGTGCTGAGGGCTCCTCCACGAATACGCAGTATTTT. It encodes CASSAEGSSTNTQYF.